Presented here are 27 T cell receptor beta chains from one specimen sequenced in a study of T cells expressing NK-cell markers. For each CDR3 protein, TCRdb gives one entry from its re-call of the 5' RACE reads, without DNA. This repertoire includes hundreds of thousands of distinct CDR3 sequences. Material: blood T cells: a sorted CD56 or NKG2C T cell subset, CD4+ or CD8+ T cells, or bulk PBMC T cells (not recorded which). The origin of the receptors is a woman aged 18 to 69 in good health.

The CDR3 is CASSLTTGNTEAFF. V usage is TRBV5-1 and J usage is TRBJ1-1; TCRdb designates TRBD1, a call that cannot be tested without DNA. CDR3 length: 14 residues. Germline values: CDR1 SGHRS, CDR2 YFSETQ.

The chain couples TRBV29-1 to TRBJ1-3. Germline CDR1 is SQVTM and CDR2 is ANQGSEA. This CDR3 comprises 11 residues. The CDR3 sequence: CSAGGGNTIYF.

The chain uses TRBV18 and TRBJ1-1; TCRdb calls TRBD1, which cannot be checked without DNA. Germline CDR1 is KGHSH and CDR2 is LQKENI. The CDR3 has 14 amino acids. CDR3: CASSWDRVNTEAFF.

The rearrangement joins TRBV5-4 to TRBJ1-1. Germline V gives CDR1 SGHNT, CDR2 YYREEE (reference sequence). The CDR3 is 17 residues long. CDR3 amino acids: CASSLAEHRALNTEAFF.

J is TRBJ2-1 and V is TRBV6-5; without DNA, the TCRdb call of TRBD2 cannot be checked. The CDR3 length is 16 residues. Germline V gives CDR1 MNHEY, CDR2 SVGAGI. The CDR3 spells CASSTRLAGGPHEQFF.

This chain joins TRBV10-3 and TRBJ2-3; TCRdb reports TRBD1, a call that lacks DNA to check it against. CDR1 is ENHRY, CDR2 SYGVKD, per germline. The CDR3 consists of 16 residues. CDR3: CAISEVGTGGSNTQYF.

The gene calls are TRBV9 and TRBJ1-6; no DNA is available, so the TRBD1 call from TCRdb remains unchecked. CDR1 and CDR2 from the germline V gene are SGDLS and YYNGEE. This CDR3 has 18 residues. The CDR3 sequence: CASSVAARDLTYNSPLHF.

The chain recombines TRBV7-2 with TRBJ1-2; with no DNA, the TCRdb D assignment of TRBD1 cannot be verified. CDR3 length: 16 residues. Germline V CDR1 and CDR2: SGHTA, FQGNSA. This chain's CDR3 is CASSLLQGLRGYGYTF.

V gene TRBV4-2 combines with J gene TRBJ2-7; the TCRdb D gene call, TRBD2, has no DNA to confirm it. Germline V CDR1 and CDR2: LGHNA, YNFKEQ. The CDR3 has 17 amino acids. CDR3 loop: CASSQDFGTINGPEQYF.

The J gene is TRBJ1-6, the V gene TRBV11-2. CDR1 is SGHAT, CDR2 FQNNGV, per germline. The CDR3 has 13 residues. The CDR3 is CASSPKAWSPLHF.

The rearrangement uses TRBV7-3 and TRBJ2-1; TCRdb's D gene call, TRBD2, goes unchecked for lack of DNA. In germline, CDR1 is SGHTA, CDR2 FQGTGA. This CDR3 has 12 amino acids. The CDR3 sequence: CASSLTGSEQFF. Filled out from reference TRBV7-3 and TRBJ2-1, the complete variable domain reads GAGVSQTPSNKVTEKGKYVELRCDPISGHTALYWYRQSLGQGPEFLIYFQGTGAADDSGLPNDRFFAVRPEGSVSTLKIQRTERGDSAVYLCASSLTGSEQFFGPGTRLTVL.

The chain employs TRBV3-1 and TRBJ2-1. Germline V lookup: CDR1 LGHDT, CDR2 YNNKEL (reference sequence). This CDR3 is 14 amino acids long. CDR3 in amino acids: CASSQVLSKGEQFF.

This chain connects TRBV20-1 to TRBJ2-3; TCRdb's assignment of TRBD2 cannot be checked, as there is no DNA. This CDR3 has 14 residues. Per the germline V gene, CDR1 is DFQATT and CDR2 is SNEGSKA (reference sequence). This CDR3 reads CSAIGLAATDTQYF.

The chain has TRBV5-1 and TRBJ2-7; TCRdb gives TRBD1 as the D gene, but with no DNA this cannot be confirmed. The length of the CDR3 is 16 residues. Germline V gives CDR1 SGHRS, CDR2 YFSETQ. The CDR3 loop reads CASSLVGGPGVYEQYF.

CDR3 region: CASGGPSEPQHF. The chain recombines TRBV6-2 or TRBV6-3 with TRBJ1-5. The CDR3 has 12 amino acids. Germline CDR1 reads MNHEY; CDR2 reads SVGEGT.

The chain recombines TRBV25-1 with TRBJ1-6. Germline loops: CDR1 MGHDK, CDR2 SYGVNS. The length of the CDR3 is 13 residues. The CDR3 reads CASSVGLESPLHF.

This rearrangement joins TRBV29-1 to TRBJ1-1. The CDR3 is 13 residues long. Germline-derived CDR1 and CDR2 are SQVTM and ANQGSEA. The CDR3 sequence: CSVESQNLGEAFF.

The chain joins TRBV20-1 to TRBJ1-1; TCRdb indicates TRBD1, and absent DNA this call remains unverified. The CDR3 runs to 13 residues. Germline V gene data show CDR1 as DFQATT and CDR2 as SNEGSKA (reference sequence). CDR3 sequence reads: CSVTRQGGTEAFF.

The J gene is TRBJ1-5, the V gene TRBV7-2; TCRdb's D call, TRBD1, is unchecked because there is no DNA. There are 14 residues in the CDR3. Germline V gene lookup returns CDR1 SGHTA and CDR2 FQGNSA. CDR3 in amino acids: CASSSDRVGQPQHF.

This sequence joins TRBV9 and TRBJ2-3; TCRdb indicates TRBD2, and absent DNA this call remains unverified. Germline V gene data show CDR1 as SGDLS and CDR2 as YYNGEE. This CDR3 contains 14 residues. CDR3 sequence reads: CASSVLRGEDTQYF.

The V gene is TRBV6-1, the J gene TRBJ1-2; TCRdb picks TRBD1, but there is no DNA to check that call. The germline gives CDR1 MNHNS, CDR2 SASEGT. The CDR3 length is 15 residues. The CDR3 loop is CASRDDRATNYGYTF.

J is TRBJ1-2 and V is TRBV7-2. The CDR3 totals 14 residues. Per the germline V gene, CDR1 is SGHTA and CDR2 is FQGNSA. The CDR3 sequence is CASSLGAGREGYTF.

The V call is TRBV6-5, the J call TRBJ2-3. The CDR3 is made up of 15 amino acids. Germline lookup yields CDR1 MNHEY and CDR2 SVGAGI. CDR3 sequence reads: CASSYSGIGTDTQYF.

This rearrangement joins TRBV4-3 to TRBJ2-7. The CDR3 is made up of 15 amino acids. From germline, CDR1 is LGHNA and CDR2 YSLEER. The CDR3 protein is CASSQDFGGAYEQYF.

The chain recombines TRBV3-1 with TRBJ2-1; TCRdb outputs TRBD1, but without DNA this stays unchecked. The CDR3 covers 14 residues. Germline CDR1 reads LGHDT; CDR2 reads YNNKEL (reference sequence). CDR3 loop: CASSRASLHNEQFF.

The chain combines TRBV5-1 with TRBJ2-3. Per germline, CDR1 SGHRS and CDR2 YFSETQ. The CDR3 totals 15 residues. The CDR3 protein is CASSASEASTDTQYF.

CDR3 in amino acids: CASSPRGGRDSSPLHF. The rearrangement uses TRBV12-3 or TRBV12-4 and TRBJ1-6; there is no DNA to check the TCRdb D call of TRBD1. There are 16 residues in the CDR3.